The rows below give T cell receptor beta chains drawn from one sample of a study of blood T cell repertoires in COVID-19. Sequencing used immunoSEQ multiplex PCR; TCRdb keeps in-frame clones, though not all of them. In the table there are a few hundred thousand clones, 85% to 90% of which are singletons. What was sequenced was PBMCs or T cells enriched from blood (not recorded which). All receptors derive from a man younger than 45 who had recovered from COVID-19. The CDR3 runs from the conserved cysteine through the conserved F or W. Each record gives: V gene, J gene, D gene, CDR3 length, clone size, CDR3 DNA, CDR3 protein. The D gene is left open where the match is weak. Clone size is not always given. Where it is, it says once, few, many or a class for expanded clones.

TRBV11-2	TRBJ1-1	NA	15	NA	TGTGCCAGCAGCTTAGAGGGTACCCGGGGGACTGAAGCTTTCTTT	CASSLEGTRGTEAFF
TRBV4-2	TRBJ1-1	NA	15	NA	TGTGCCAGCAGCCATGGCCTCAGGGATCGCACTGAAGCTTTCTTT	CASSHGLRDRTEAFF
TRBV27	TRBJ2-5	NA	14	NA	TGTGCCAGCAGTTCTGGGGGGTTCCAAGAGACCCAGTACTTC	CASSSGGFQETQYF
TRBV5-6	TRBJ1-2	NA	15	NA	TGTGCCAGCAGCTTGTCCGGGAGCGGGGGGTATGGCTACACCTTC	CASSLSGSGGYGYTF
TRBV14	TRBJ1-3	NA	15	NA	TGTGCCACTGGACTGGCGGGAAAGTCTGGAAACACCATATATTTT	CATGLAGKSGNTIYF
TRBV11-2	TRBJ2-3	TRBD2	16	NA	TGTGCCAGCAGCTTCAGGACTAGCGGGGGCACAGATACGCAGTATTTT	CASSFRTSGGTDTQYF
TRBV3-1/TRBV3-2	TRBJ1-4	TRBD1	13	NA	TGTGCCAGCAGCCGACAGGGAGATGAAAAACTGTTTTTT	CASSRQGDEKLFF
TRBV9	TRBJ1-2	NA	16	NA	TGTGCCAGCAGCGAAACCGGGACACCGGGCCCCTATGGCTACACCTTC	CASSETGTPGPYGYTF
TRBV18	TRBJ2-1	TRBD2	19	NA	TGTGCCAGCTCACCACCGTTCTCCTCGACTAGCGGCTCATACAATGAGCAGTTCTTC	CASSPPFSSTSGSYNEQFF
TRBV27	TRBJ2-4	TRBD1	13	NA	TGTGCCAGCAGTTTAGACAGGGGAAACATTCAGTACTTC	CASSLDRGNIQYF
TRBV4-3	TRBJ1-5	TRBD1	14	few	TGCGCCAGCAGCCAACGGACAGGGGATCAGCCCCAGCATTTT	CASSQRTGDQPQHF
TRBV29-1	TRBJ2-2	TRBD1	14	NA	TGCAGCGTTGGGACTGGACAGGCCGCGGGGGAGCTGTTTTTT	CSVGTGQAAGELFF
TRBV5-6	TRBJ1-1	NA	13	NA	TGTGCCAGCAGCCCGCGAGTGAACACTGAAGCTTTCTTT	CASSPRVNTEAFF
TRBV6-6	TRBJ1-6	NA	13	NA	TGTGCCAGCAGTCCCGACAGGTATTCACCCCTCCACTTT	CASSPDRYSPLHF
TRBV6-2/TRBV6-3	TRBJ2-1	TRBD2	19	NA	TGTGCCAGCAGTTACTCTTTTTTAAAGGTCCATTCTAGCGGAAATGAGCAGTTCTTC	CASSYSFLKVHSSGNEQFF
TRBV7-2	TRBJ1-4	TRBD1	17	NA	TGTGCCAGCAGCTTAGTTGGGACAGGGATGACTAATGAAAAACTGTTTTTT	CASSLVGTGMTNEKLFF
TRBV21-1	TRBJ1-1	NA	13	NA	TGTGCCAGCAGCCTAGGAGGAGACACTGAAGCTTTCTTT	CASSLGGDTEAFF
TRBV28	TRBJ2-2	TRBD2	15	NA	TGTGCCAGCAGTCTAAGCGGGAGGAGCGGCGGGGAGCTGTTTTTT	CASSLSGRSGGELFF
TRBV5-1	TRBJ2-5	NA	14	NA	TGCGCCAGCAGCTTTCGGCCCCCAGGGGAGACCCAGTACTTC	CASSFRPPGETQYF
TRBV5-1	TRBJ2-7	NA	14	NA	TGCGCCAGCAGCTTGGATAGGGGACAATACGAGCAGTACTTC	CASSLDRGQYEQYF
TRBV20-1	TRBJ1-6	NA	14	NA	TGCAGTGCTAGTTCTCCGGGGGATAATTCACCCCTCCACTTT	CSASSPGDNSPLHF
TRBV28	TRBJ1-3	TRBD1	16	NA	TGTGCCAGCAGCCTCGACAGGGTATACTCTGGAAACACCATATATTTT	CASSLDRVYSGNTIYF
TRBV7-9	TRBJ2-1	NA	12	NA	TGTGCCAGCAGCCCGACTTACATGGAGCAGTTCTTC	CASSPTYMEQFF
TRBV5-1	TRBJ1-1	NA	14	NA	TGCGCCAGCAGCTTTGGACATATGAACACTGAAGCTTTCTTT	CASSFGHMNTEAFF
TRBV24-1	TRBJ2-2	NA	11	NA	TGTGCCACCAGTGATTTGCTTGAGGTGTTTTTT	CATSDLLEVFF
TRBV6-8	TRBJ2-7	NA	14	NA	TGTGCCAGCAGTTACCCGACTGAGACCTACGAGCAGTACTTC	CASSYPTETYEQYF
TRBV7-8	TRBJ2-2	NA	14	NA	TGTGCCAGCAGCCGGGACAAAGTCACCGGGGAGCTGTTTTTT	CASSRDKVTGELFF
TRBV19	TRBJ1-2	NA	14	NA	TGTGCCAGTAAATTCTACGGAGCTAACTATGGCTACACCTTC	CASKFYGANYGYTF
TRBV24-1	TRBJ2-4	TRBD1	15	NA	TGTGCCACCAGTGATCCAACAGGGGACAAAAACATTCAGTACTTC	CATSDPTGDKNIQYF
TRBV30	TRBJ1-2	NA	11	NA	TGTGCCTCAAGGGCGGGCGGTGGCTACACCTTC	CASRAGGGYTF
TRBV28	TRBJ1-5	TRBD1	14	NA	TGTGCCAGCAGTCTCAGGGGGCTAAGTCAGCCCCAGCATTTT	CASSLRGLSQPQHF